The sequence of this TCR beta chain was determined in a study of OX40 agonist ivuxolimab in advanced cancers. Overall study: Every 2 weeks, ivuxolimab was infused into the patients intravenously at between 0.01 and 10 mg/kg. Study results and limitations: Dose levels from 0.1 to 3.0 mg/kg saw CD4+ and CD8+ blood T cells expand clonally by week 6.

The CDR3 is made up of 13 amino acids. Trimming removed 1 base at V and 6 bases at J, with 7 bases between. CDR1 KGHSH and CDR2 LQKENI come from the germline V gene. Within the sample, this clone is medium-sized (0.01 to 0.1%). Its antigen is unknown. Profiled with immunoSEQ multiplex PCR; TCRdb holds only in-frame clones, not every one. The sample carries approximately 23,000 clones, around four fifths recorded once. The sample in question was CD4+ or CD8+ T cells sorted from blood, obtained in a trial of the OX40 agonist ivuxolimab. The clonotype comes from an adult with an advanced solid tumor such as melanoma, head and neck, liver or kidney cancer. This rearrangement joins TRBV18 to TRBJ1-5; D uncertain. The CDR3, as DNA: TGTGCCAGCTCACCACGGTGGGGTCAGCCCCAGCATTTT. This sequence encodes CASSPRWGQPQHF.